Ten or more counts support the clone carrying this T cell receptor beta chain. Its antigen is still unknown. The CDR3 is 15 amino acids. The ends lost 0 bases at V and 2 bases at J; junction bases unmatched: 3. Germline V CDR1 and CDR2: SEHNR, FQNEAQ (reference sequence). This sample stems from a study of breast tumors, draining lymph nodes, adjacent tissues. Axillary draining lymph nodes of breast cancer patients supplied the node samples. Study-level findings and limits: Most tumor T cells seemingly derive from lymph node, then expand in tumor. Tumor repertoires ranked between lymph nodes and nontumor tissue in diversity, with V and J gene preferences. The lymph node origin of tumor T cells was framed as consistent with a hypothesis, not demonstrated.

MiXCR, run by TCRdb on the multiplex PCR reads, gives a single entry per CDR3 protein. The table records 150,000 to 200,000 distinct CDR3 sequences, about 33% of them present only once. Source material: axillary lymph node tissue. This sequence originates from a female donor with breast cancer. Some clones in this sample may be carry-over from other donors' samples. The genes are TRBV7-9 and TRBJ2-5; TRBD2 matches at 7 bases. CDR3 in amino acids: CASSLARAGQETQYF. DNA of the CDR3: TGTGCCAGCAGCTTAGCGCGAGCGGGACAAGAGACCCAGTACTTC. Variable domain in full (rest from reference TRBV7-9 and TRBJ2-5): DTGVSQNPRHKITKRGQNVTFRCDPISEHNRLYWYRQTLGQGPEFLTYFQNEAQLEKSRLLSDRFSAERPKGSFSTLEIQRTEQGDSAMYLCASSLARAGQETQYFGPGTRLLVL.